The subject of this entry is one TCR beta chain. What it binds is unknown. These data originate in a study of cytomegalovirus exposure and HLA in healthy donors. Germline CDR1 and CDR2: SEHNR and FQNEAQ (reference sequence). This CDR3 is built from 15 residues. V shed 4 bases, J shed 6 bases, and the junction held 8 bases outside the gene matches. Study-level points and caveats: Analysis performed later showed TCR beta chains linked to HLA being more clonally expanded than equally common others. The likely origin of a cluster of highly shared sequence variants was a sequencing artifact. On later analysis, the bulk of CMV-associated TCR beta chains appeared to be HLA-restricted. Immune exposure information available was restricted to CMV serostatus.

The PCR made use of 60 Vbeta and 13 Jbeta primers. Assay: immunoSEQ multiplex PCR; the TCRdb copy retains only in-frame clones and omits some. The data hold 150,000 to 200,000 clones, with 65% to 70% observed a single time. This sequence originates from a woman aged 18-29 years in good health and CMV-seropositive. This sequence joins TRBV7-9 and TRBJ1-5, with 8 bases that match TRBD1. The sequenced sample was PBMCs. DNA of the CDR3: TGTGCCAGCAGCTCAAACAGGGGGGGCGGTCAGCCCCAGCATTTT. Its protein product is CASSSNRGGGQPQHF.